The sequence of this TCR beta chain was determined in a study of T cell clonality in common variable immunodeficiency. This clone was seen ten or more times. The antigen remains undetermined. The CDR3 end lies 3 residues beyond the end of the read and is filled in from the germline J gene. Germline loops: CDR1 DFQATT, CDR2 SNEGSKA (reference sequence). The V and J ends lost 8 bases and 8 bases respectively, with 25 bases between them. This CDR3 has 15 residues. Assay used: immunoSEQ multiplex PCR; TCRdb lists only in-frame clones, some missing. This repertoire holds about 60,000 clones, and none appear only once. Study-level points and caveats: Repertoire-complication correlations in CVID were limited by patient heterogeneity. Fewer TCRbeta clones were shared among CVID subjects than controls.

The rearrangement uses TRBV20-1 and TRBJ1-5; D ambiguous. This clonotype was sampled from a person aged 18 to 75 in good health. The material sequenced was peripheral blood mononuclear cells. CDR3 DNA, as far as it was read: TGCAGTCCCGGTGGTAAGGGTGTCCGGTACAAGCCC. This encodes CSPGGKGVRYKP. The complete CDR3 protein is CSPGGKGVRYKPQHF.